Following are 9 T cell receptor beta chains from one sample sequenced in a study of T-cell reconstitution after alpha-beta-depleted transplantation in children. Unique molecular identifiers were used to barcode this TCRbeta library. TCRdb re-analysed the PCR reads in MiXCR, keeping a single row per CDR3 protein. The sample lists about 540,000 distinct CDR3 sequences, 15% to 20% occurring once. The specimen comprised PBMCs from the stem cell graft donor, sampled from the stem cell graft. The receptors were gathered from a human donor who donated a stem cell graft to a child with acute lymphoblastic leukemia.

In this sample, this clonotype turned up many times. The rearrangement links TRBV12-3 or TRBV12-4 to TRBJ1-2; 10 bases fit TRBD1. Trimming cost V 5 bases and J 7 bases; bases outside gene matches: 4. The CDR3 sequence is 13 residues long. The CDR3 protein is CASSPGQGSGYTF. The CDR3 DNA sequence: TGTGCCAGCAGTCCGGGACAGGGGAGTGGCTACACCTTC.

This clonotype was found a few times. The CDR3 spells CASSGLAGGGYEQYF. CDR3 in DNA: TGTGCCAGCAGCGGACTAGCGGGAGGCGGCTACGAGCAGTACTTC. V is TRBV7-9 and J is TRBJ2-7; the match to TRBD2 covers 14 bases. Looked up from germline, CDR1 is SEHNR and CDR2 is FQNEAQ (reference sequence). CDR3 length: 15 residues. The V gene end was trimmed by 5 bases and the J gene end by 3 bases; junction bases not matched to a gene: 3.

This chain connects TRBV7-9 to TRBJ1-4; D might be TRBD1 (6 bases). Germline CDR1 SEHNR, CDR2 FQNEAQ (reference sequence). This CDR3 has 16 amino acids. Trimming left V 6 bases short and J 7 bases short, with 21 bases between. The CDR3 DNA follows: TGTGCCAGCAGACCACTATCAACAGGGTTGGGTGAAAAACTGTTTTTT. Amino acid sequence: CASRPLSTGLGEKLFF.

This clonotype was found a few times. The chain recombines TRBV5-1 with TRBJ2-7, with D possibly being TRBD1 (5 bases). This CDR3 spans 15 amino acids. The V gene lost 4 bases and the J gene lost 2 bases, with 16 bases spanning the gap. CDR1 SGHRS and CDR2 YFSETQ come from the germline V gene. The CDR3 is CASSGPEMGPYEQYF. The CDR3 coding sequence is TGCGCCAGCAGCGGCCCGGAGATGGGGCCCTACGAGCAGTACTTC.

This clonotype was detected a few times. The rearrangement uses TRBV7-3 and TRBJ2-2; TRBD2 matches at 10 bases. This CDR3 has 16 amino acids. Trimming at V came to 5 bases and at J to 2 bases, leaving 5 bases not matched to a gene. Per germline, CDR1 SGHTA and CDR2 FQGTGA. CDR3 sequence (DNA): TGTGCCAGCAGCCCCGGGACTAGCGTAAACACCGGGGAGCTGTTTTTT. Its protein is CASSPGTSVNTGELFF. Full variable domain (remainder filled in from reference TRBV7-3 and TRBJ2-2): GAGVSQTPSNKVTEKGKYVELRCDPISGHTALYWYRQSLGQGPEFLIYFQGTGAADDSGLPNDRFFAVRPEGSVSTLKIQRTERGDSAVYLCASSPGTSVNTGELFFGEGSRLTVL.

This clonotype was picked up a small number of times. The chain recombines TRBV20-1 with TRBJ1-5, with TRBD1 identical over 11 bases. This CDR3 is 15 amino acids long. The ends lost 6 bases at V and 7 bases at J; junction bases unmatched: 11. The germline V gene has CDR1 DFQATT and CDR2 SNEGSKA (reference sequence). DNA of the CDR3: TGCAGTGCCCCCAGGACAGGGGGCGTCGGGCAGCCCCAGCATTTT. Translation: CSAPRTGGVGQPQHF.

The V call is TRBV20-1, the J call TRBJ1-2; no clear D gene. Germline loops: CDR1 DFQATT, CDR2 SNEGSKA (reference sequence). Trimming stripped 4 bases from V and 4 bases from J, with 10 bases between. CDR3 size: 12 residues. CDR3: CSAIGEIYGYTF. The CDR3, as DNA: TGCAGTGCTATCGGGGAGATCTATGGCTACACCTTC.

The rearrangement links TRBV12-3 or TRBV12-4 to TRBJ2-7, with a weak D call TRBD1 (5 bases). V was clipped by 7 bases and J by 2 bases, with 12 bases between them. The CDR3 covers 13 residues. In DNA form, the CDR3 reads TGTGCCAGCACCTATATAGGGGCCTACGAGCAGTACTTC. It codes for CASTYIGAYEQYF.

The chain has TRBV7-3 and TRBJ2-1; D unclear. Germline values: CDR1 SGHTA, CDR2 FQGTGA. V lost 1 base, J lost 8 bases, and 9 bases lay in between. CDR3 size: 13 residues. CDR3 sequence reads: CASSLMTLDEQFF. In DNA, the CDR3 is TGTGCCAGCAGCTTAATGACGTTGGATGAGCAGTTCTTC.